The 8 T cell receptor beta chains below all came from one sample that was sequenced in a study of blood T cell repertoires in COVID-19. TCRdb's copy holds only in-frame clones and misses some; the assay was immunoSEQ multiplex PCR. The sample holds 150,000 to 250,000 clones, around four fifths seen once. Sequences were obtained from PBMCs or T cells enriched from blood (not recorded which). These receptors all stem from a man aged 35 to 55 who had recovered from COVID-19.

The chain combines TRBV28 with TRBJ2-7; D perhaps matches TRBD2 (7 bases). This CDR3 comprises 16 residues. The ends were cut back, 4 bases at V and 3 bases at J, with 19 bases in the middle. Per germline, CDR1 MDHEN and CDR2 SYDVKM. CDR3 in amino acids: CASSSSRGRDHYEQYF. The DNA for the CDR3 is TGTGCCAGCAGTTCCTCGCGGGGGCGGGACCACTACGAGCAGTACTTC.

The chain combines TRBV9 with TRBJ1-1; possible D gene TRBD1, 6 bases. The V gene's germline CDR1 is SGDLS and CDR2 YYNGEE. CDR3 size: 14 residues. The ends were cut back, 4 bases at V and 6 bases at J, with 16 bases in the middle. DNA of the CDR3: TGTGCCAGCAGCCATTTTGGGACAAGGTCTGAAGCTTTCTTT. This translates into CASSHFGTRSEAFF. The full variable domain, its missing parts supplied by reference TRBV9 and TRBJ1-1, is DSGVTQTPKHLITATGQRVTLRCSPRSGDLSVYWYQQSLDQGLQFLIQYYNGEERAKGNILERFSAQQFPDLHSELNLSSLELGDSALYFCASSHFGTRSEAFFGQGTRLTVV.

This chain uses TRBV7-3 with TRBJ2-1; 9 bases are shared with TRBD2. Germline V gene sequence: CDR1 SGHTA, CDR2 FQGTGA. The V gene end was trimmed by 1 base and the J gene end by 2 bases; junction bases not matched to a gene: 9. CDR3 length: 18 residues. The CDR3 loop is CASSLKGLAGPPYNEQFF. In nucleotides, the CDR3 is TGTGCCAGCAGCTTAAAGGGCCTAGCGGGACCCCCCTACAATGAGCAGTTCTTC.

The V and J genes are TRBV3-1 (or the pseudogene TRBV3-2) and TRBJ2-7; D is perhaps TRBD1 (6 bases). V shed 0 bases and J shed 5 bases, with 14 bases lying between them. CDR1 is LGHDT, CDR2 YNNKEL, per germline (reference sequence). The CDR3 is made up of 15 amino acids. CDR3: CASSQDLGQGNEQYF. The CDR3 coding sequence is TGTGCCAGCAGCCAAGATCTGGGGCAGGGGAACGAGCAGTACTTC.

J is TRBJ2-1 and V is TRBV29-1; TRBD2 matches at 9 bases. V was pared by 8 bases and J by 10 bases, with 6 bases of the junction left unmatched. The CDR3 length is 11 residues. From germline, CDR1 is SQVTM and CDR2 ANQGSEA. CDR3 amino acids: CSPAGGGEQFF. CDR3 DNA sequence: TGCAGCCCGGCGGGAGGGGGGGAGCAGTTCTTC.

The V and J genes are TRBV5-1 and TRBJ1-2, with D uncertain. The germline V and J ends were trimmed by 0 bases and 6 bases, with 12 bases remaining between them. Per the germline V gene, CDR1 is SGHRS and CDR2 is YFSETQ. This CDR3 comprises 14 residues. CDR3: CASSLVAAGDGYTF. The CDR3 bases are TGCGCCAGCAGCTTGGTGGCCGCCGGGGATGGCTACACCTTC.

This rearrangement joins TRBV5-1 to TRBJ1-6; D is ambiguous. The CDR3 is 15 residues long. Germline assignment: CDR1 SGHRS and CDR2 YFSETQ. Trimming stripped 1 base from V and 0 bases from J, with 5 bases between. CDR3 nucleotides: TGCGCCAGCAGCTTGTCTAGCTCCTATAATTCACCCCTCCACTTT. Translated, it gives CASSLSSSYNSPLHF. The variable domain in full, completed from reference TRBV5-1 and TRBJ1-6, reads KAGVTQTPRYLIKTRGQQVTLSCSPISGHRSVSWYQQTPGQGLQFLFEYFSETQRNKGNFPGRFSGRQFSNSRSEMNVSTLELGDSALYLCASSLSSSYNSPLHFGNGTRLTVT.

The J gene is TRBJ2-7, the V gene TRBV27, with D hard to call. The CDR3 sequence is 13 residues long. Per the germline V gene, CDR1 is MNHEY and CDR2 is SMNVEV (reference sequence). V dropped 8 bases and J dropped 1 base, with 12 bases sitting between them. The CDR3 DNA sequence: TGTGCCAGCGCCGCCACGACATCCTACGAGCAGTACTTC. Its translation: CASAATTSYEQYF.